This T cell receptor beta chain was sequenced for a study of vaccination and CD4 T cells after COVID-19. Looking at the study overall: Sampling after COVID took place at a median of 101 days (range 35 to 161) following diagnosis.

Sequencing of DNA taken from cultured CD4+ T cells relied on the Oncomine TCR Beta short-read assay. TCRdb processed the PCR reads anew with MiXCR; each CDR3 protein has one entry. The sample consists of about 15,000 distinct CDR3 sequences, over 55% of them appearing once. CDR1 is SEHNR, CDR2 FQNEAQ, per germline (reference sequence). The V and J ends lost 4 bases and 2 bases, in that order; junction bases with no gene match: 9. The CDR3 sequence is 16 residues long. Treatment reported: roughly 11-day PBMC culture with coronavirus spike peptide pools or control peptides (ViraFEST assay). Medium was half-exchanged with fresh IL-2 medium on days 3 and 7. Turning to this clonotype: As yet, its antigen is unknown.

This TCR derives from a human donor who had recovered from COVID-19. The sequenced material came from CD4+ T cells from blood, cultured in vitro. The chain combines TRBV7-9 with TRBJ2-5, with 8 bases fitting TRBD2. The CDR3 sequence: CASSYRGSGAQETQYF. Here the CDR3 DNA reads TGTGCCAGCAGCTACCGGGGTAGCGGGGCTCAAGAGACCCAGTACTTC.